This entry lists 30 T cell receptor beta chains sequenced from one sample in a study of T cells in tuberculosis. TCRdb keeps only in-frame clones here, not all; method: immunoSEQ multiplex PCR. Counted here are tens of thousands of clones, 92% occurring once; the ten biggest clones make up 5.5% to 8%. The time point was: new active TB diagnosis, blood taken before or within 7 days of starting treatment. The material was PBMCs, obtained at tuberculosis diagnosis. These receptors were collected from an adult with tuberculosis.

The chain is built from TRBV4-2 and TRBJ1-2; possibly TRBD1 for D (5 bases). The CDR3 runs to 14 residues. V dropped 1 base and J dropped 3 bases, with 9 bases sitting between them. CDR1 and CDR2 from the germline V gene are LGHNA and YNFKEQ. The CDR3 spells CASSQAREYYGYTF. CDR3 sequence (DNA): TGTGCCAGCAGCCAAGCCAGGGAATACTATGGCTACACCTTC.

The chain links TRBV9 to TRBJ2-3; 10 nucleotides line up with TRBD2. Trimming at V came to 3 bases and at J to 5 bases, leaving 9 bases not matched to a gene. The CDR3 length is 16 residues. The V gene's germline CDR1 is SGDLS and CDR2 YYNGEE. The CDR3 sequence: CASSAHTSGNKDTQYF. CDR3 nucleotides: TGTGCCAGCAGCGCACATACTAGCGGGAATAAAGATACGCAGTATTTT.

The genes are TRBV5-8 and TRBJ1-4; D unclear. V dropped 3 bases and J dropped 8 bases, with 2 bases sitting between them. Germline lookup yields CDR1 SGHTS and CDR2 YDEGEE. The CDR3 runs to 10 residues. In nucleotides, the CDR3 is TGTGCCAGCAGCTCAGAAAAACTGTTTTTT. Translating gives CASSSEKLFF. The entire variable domain, with the rest obtained from reference TRBV5-8 and TRBJ1-4, is as follows: EAGVTQSPTHLIKTRGQQATLRCSPISGHTSVYWYQQALGLGLQFLLWYDEGEERNRGNFPPRFSGRQFPNYSSELNVNALELEDSALYLCASSSEKLFFGSGTQLSVL.

The chain recombines TRBV11-2 with TRBJ2-1; no definite D call. The CDR3 extends over 12 amino acids. In germline, CDR1 is SGHAT, CDR2 FQNNGV. Trimming pared 7 bases from V and 8 bases from J, leaving 12 bases between. The CDR3 nucleotides read TGTGCCAGCACCCCTAGTCGGGATGAGCAGTTCTTC. Its protein product is CASTPSRDEQFF.

The V gene is TRBV7-3, the J gene TRBJ2-1; tentatively, D is TRBD2 (6 bases). V was shortened by 3 bases and J by 1 base, with 10 bases between the two germline ends. The CDR3 runs to 15 residues. Germline values: CDR1 SGHTA, CDR2 FQGTGA. CDR3 nucleotides: TGTGCCAGCAGCTTTGCGGGGTGGTCCTACAATGAGCAGTTCTTC. It translates to CASSFAGWSYNEQFF.

DNA for the CDR3: TGCGCCAGCAGCCAAGTACTAGCGGGGATCCTATACAATGAGCAGTTCTTC. This codes for CASSQVLAGILYNEQFF. The chain uses TRBV4-1 and TRBJ2-1, with 10 positions matching TRBD2. J lost 4 bases, V lost 1 base, and 7 bases had no gene match. Looked up from germline, CDR1 is MGHRA and CDR2 is YSYEKL. The length of the CDR3 is 17 residues.

This clone appeared a single time. The V gene is TRBV14, the J gene TRBJ2-7; a weak D match, TRBD1 (6 bases). Trimming pared 4 bases from V and 1 base from J, leaving 11 bases between. Per the germline V gene, CDR1 is SGHDN and CDR2 is FVKESK. The length of the CDR3 is 14 residues. The CDR3 protein is CASSRGGLSYEQYF. CDR3 nucleotide sequence: TGTGCCAGCAGCCGTGGGGGCCTTTCCTACGAGCAGTACTTC. Using reference TRBV14 and TRBJ2-7 for the parts outside the CDR3, the full variable domain is EAGVTQFPSHSVIEKGQTVTLRCDPISGHDNLYWYRRVMGKEIKFLLHFVKESKQDESGMPNNRFLAERTGGTYSTLKVQPAELEDSGVYFCASSRGGLSYEQYFGPGTRLTVT.

The chain is built from TRBV7-9 and TRBJ1-5; D possibly corresponds to TRBD1 (5 bases). This CDR3 has 15 residues. The V gene lost 5 bases and the J gene lost 4 bases, with 15 bases spanning the gap. From germline, CDR1 is SEHNR and CDR2 FQNEAQ (reference sequence). CDR3 bases: TGTGCCAGCAGCCCTAGGGGCGGAGAGAATCAGCCCCAGCATTTT. Protein product: CASSPRGGENQPQHF.

The chain is built from TRBV15 and TRBJ2-1; TRBD2 aligns across 9 bases. Germline CDR1 LNHNV, CDR2 YYDKDF (reference sequence). With 1 base clipped from V and 6 bases from J, the junction kept 10 bases outside the gene matches. The CDR3 is made up of 17 amino acids. CDR3 in amino acids: CATSRVRREGRSNEQFF. DNA of the CDR3: TGTGCCACCAGCAGAGTAAGGCGGGAGGGCCGGAGCAATGAGCAGTTCTTC.

This chain's CDR3 is CASSLDRGHEKLFF. The DNA of the CDR3 is TGTGCCAGCAGTTTGGACAGGGGCCATGAAAAACTGTTTTTT. The chain employs TRBV27 and TRBJ1-4, with TRBD1 matching 9 bases. Germline CDR1 reads MNHEY; CDR2 reads SMNVEV (reference sequence). V trimming: 3 bases; J trimming: 6 bases; junction bases outside the gene matches: 2. This CDR3 has 14 amino acids.

The rearrangement links TRBV19 to TRBJ1-1; D call uncertain. CDR1 is LNHDA, CDR2 SQIVND, per germline (reference sequence). Trimming shortened V by 3 bases and J by 4 bases, and 15 bases separated the two germline ends. This CDR3 has 15 amino acids. CDR3 bases: TGTGCCAGTAGTATGGCCCCCAGTGTAATCACTGAAGCTTTCTTT. Protein product: CASSMAPSVITEAFF.

The rearrangement joins TRBV14 to TRBJ2-7, with D unresolved. Between the trimmed V and J ends, which lost 4 bases and 3 bases, there was a span of 16 bases. The CDR3 has 15 residues. From germline, CDR1 is SGHDN and CDR2 FVKESK. The CDR3 region has the DNA TGTGCCAGCAGCCTATACTTGGTTGGTGACTACGAGCAGTACTTC. Residues: CASSLYLVGDYEQYF.

V gene TRBV27 combines with J gene TRBJ1-4; TRBD1 matches 7 bases. With 6 bases clipped from V and 8 bases from J, the junction kept 9 bases outside the gene matches. This CDR3 is built from 14 residues. Germline CDR1 reads MNHEY; CDR2 reads SMNVEV (reference sequence). The CDR3 region is CASRRTGQREKLFF. The CDR3 DNA is TGTGCCAGCAGACGGACAGGCCAAAGGGAAAAACTGTTTTTT. Filled out from reference TRBV27 and TRBJ1-4, the complete variable domain reads EAQVTQNPRYLITVTGKKLTVTCSQNMNHEYMSWYRQDPGLGLRQIYYSMNVEVTDKGDVPEGYKVSRKEKRNFPLILESPSPNQTSLYFCASRRTGQREKLFFGSGTQLSVL.

The chain is built from TRBV5-3 and TRBJ1-5; 12 nucleotides align to TRBD1. TRBV5-3 is known as an ORF, though its function is uncertain. This CDR3 is built from 16 residues. The ends lost 4 bases at V and 7 bases at J; junction bases unmatched: 9. The CDR3: CARSAGTGGRTQPQHF. For the CDR3, the DNA is TGTGCCAGAAGCGCTGGGACAGGGGGCAGAACGCAGCCCCAGCATTTT.

The chain recombines TRBV28 with TRBJ2-3; TRBD2 matches 8 bases. This CDR3 has 16 residues. The V segment lost 6 bases and the J segment 2 bases; nucleotides outside the gene matches: 10. Germline values: CDR1 MDHEN, CDR2 SYDVKM. The DNA of the CDR3 is TGTGCCAGCAGCAGACTAGCGCTTCGTCTCACAGATACGCAGTATTTT. Translated: CASSRLALRLTDTQYF.

The rearrangement links TRBV12-5 to TRBJ2-7, with D perhaps matching TRBD2 (7 bases). Germline CDR1 and CDR2: LGHNT and FRNRAP. This CDR3 is built from 14 residues. Trimming shortened V by 7 bases and J by 2 bases, and 15 bases separated the two germline ends. The CDR3, as DNA: TGTGCTAGTGCAAAACAGGGAGGGCCCTACGAGCAGTACTTC. Protein product: CASAKQGGPYEQYF.

The rearrangement joins TRBV9 to TRBJ2-1; 9 positions match TRBD2. The V segment lost 0 bases and the J segment 6 bases; nucleotides outside the gene matches: 10. This CDR3 is 17 amino acids long. CDR1 and CDR2 from the germline V gene are SGDLS and YYNGEE. The CDR3 loop is CASSVAAGGPVGNEQFF. As DNA, the CDR3 is TGTGCCAGCAGCGTAGCGGCGGGGGGGCCGGTAGGCAATGAGCAGTTCTTC.

This chain connects TRBV11-2 to TRBJ2-3; D unresolved. V lost 5 bases to trimming and J lost 6 bases, with 15 bases between them. Looked up from germline, CDR1 is SGHAT and CDR2 is FQNNGV. This CDR3 spans 14 amino acids. CDR3 DNA sequence: TGTGCCAGCAGCGCACGTCCCGGAGCGGATACGCAGTATTTT. This translates into CASSARPGADTQYF.

The sample holds a few counts of this clone. The J gene is TRBJ2-3, the V gene TRBV13; 16 bases fit TRBD2. CDR3 length: 17 residues. V shed 5 bases, J shed 5 bases, and the junction held 7 bases outside the gene matches. Germline assignment: CDR1 PRHDT and CDR2 FYEKMQ (reference sequence). CDR3 sequence (DNA): TGTGCCAGCAGCCCCCCGGGACTAGCGGGGGGGTTAGATACGCAGTATTTT. Its protein is CASSPPGLAGGLDTQYF.

The chain links TRBV7-9 to TRBJ2-7, with 8 bases that match TRBD1. The CDR3 sequence is 14 residues long. The germline V gene has CDR1 SEHNR and CDR2 FQNEAQ (reference sequence). V was clipped by 3 bases and J by 3 bases; unmatched bases: 4. The CDR3 sequence: CASSLGQANYEQYF. The CDR3 DNA follows: TGTGCCAGCAGCTTGGGACAGGCTAACTACGAGCAGTACTTC.

The V and J genes are TRBV19 and TRBJ1-2, with D possibly TRBD1 on 5 matching bases. The germline V gene has CDR1 LNHDA and CDR2 SQIVND (reference sequence). The CDR3 is 14 amino acids. Trimming stripped 6 bases from V and 4 bases from J, with 15 bases between. The CDR3: CASRKDNRLYGYTF. CDR3 sequence (DNA): TGTGCCAGTAGAAAGGATAACAGGCTCTATGGCTACACCTTC.

This clone came up a few times. This chain uses TRBV6-1 with TRBJ1-5; D is perhaps TRBD1 (6 bases). Trimming removed 7 bases from V and 1 base from J, with 11 bases in between. The length of the CDR3 is 14 residues. Germline V gives CDR1 MNHNS, CDR2 SASEGT. The CDR3 is CASKGGTSNQPQHF. CDR3 bases: TGTGCCAGCAAGGGAGGGACAAGCAATCAGCCCCAGCATTTT.

CDR3 sequence: CAWTSVPTGEVNEQFF. CDR3 bases: TGTGCCTGGACCTCGGTCCCGACAGGGGAGGTCAATGAGCAGTTCTTC. The chain couples TRBV30 to TRBJ2-1; 8 nucleotides line up with TRBD1. Germline trimming cut 4 bases from V and 6 bases from J; bases unmatched to any gene: 14. The CDR3 extends over 16 amino acids. Per germline, CDR1 GTSNPN and CDR2 SVGIG (reference sequence). The whole variable domain, filled in from reference TRBV30 and TRBJ2-1, reads SQTIHQWPATLVQPVGSPLSLECTVEGTSNPNLYWYRQAAGRGLQLLFYSVGIGQISSEVPQNLSASRPQDRQFILSSKKLLLSDSGFYLCAWTSVPTGEVNEQFFGPGTRLTVL.

The rearrangement links TRBV7-3 to TRBJ2-6; D perhaps matches TRBD2 (6 bases). Trimming cost V 3 bases and J 0 bases, with 9 bases left between them. This CDR3 contains 16 residues. The V gene's germline CDR1 is SGHTA and CDR2 FQGTGA. The CDR3 loop is CASSFSGGSGANVLTF. The CDR3 DNA sequence: TGTGCCAGCAGCTTCTCCGGGGGCTCTGGGGCCAACGTCCTGACTTTC.

The V gene is TRBV2, the J gene TRBJ1-2; 10 bases are shared with TRBD1. The V gene end was trimmed by 8 bases and the J gene end by 0 bases; junction bases not matched to a gene: 0. Germline loops: CDR1 SNHLY, CDR2 FYNNEI. The CDR3 runs to 13 residues. The CDR3 here is CASGTGANYGYTF. The CDR3 DNA reads as TGTGCCAGCGGGACAGGGGCTAACTATGGCTACACCTTC.

The J gene is TRBJ1-2, the V gene TRBV18; 7 bases fit TRBD1. J gave up 0 bases and V 6 bases, and 4 bases lay outside the gene matches. Germline-derived CDR1 and CDR2 are KGHSH and LQKENI. The CDR3 sequence is 14 residues long. CDR3 region: CASSPGQSNYGYTF. CDR3 DNA: TGTGCCAGCTCGCCGGGACAGTCTAACTATGGCTACACCTTC.

The CDR3 nucleotides are TGTGCCAGCAGCGCCGATAAGACAGGGCGACTAAGCTCCTATAATTCACCCCTCCACTTT. The encoded protein is CASSADKTGRLSSYNSPLHF. This chain uses TRBV9 with TRBJ1-6, with 7 bases identical to TRBD1. Germline V gives CDR1 SGDLS, CDR2 YYNGEE. This CDR3 is 20 amino acids long. V dropped 3 bases and J dropped 0; count of bases not matched to a gene: 15.

The chain couples TRBV9 to TRBJ2-7, with a possible D match to TRBD2 (6 bases). The V gene's germline CDR1 is SGDLS and CDR2 YYNGEE. The CDR3 has 15 amino acids. V lost 3 bases to trimming and J lost 7 bases, with 20 bases between them. Here the CDR3 DNA reads TGTGCCAGCAGCGCCACCGGGAGCCGGATCGGGGAGCAGTACTTC. It is translated as CASSATGSRIGEQYF.

The genes are TRBV2 and TRBJ2-1, with 7 positions matching TRBD1. V was pared by 6 bases and J by 9 bases, with 5 bases of the junction left unmatched. Germline loops: CDR1 SNHLY, CDR2 FYNNEI. The CDR3 sequence is 12 residues long. CDR3 amino acids: CASRQGLVEQFF. The CDR3, as DNA: TGTGCCAGCAGACAGGGGCTGGTTGAGCAGTTCTTC.

This clone was found once. J is TRBJ2-1 and V is TRBV11-3; 7 nucleotides align to TRBD2. CDR3 length: 15 amino acids. The germline CDR1 and CDR2 sequences are SGHNT and YENEEA. The V and J ends lost 4 bases and 4 bases, in that order; junction bases with no gene match: 7. The CDR3 here is CASSSGGLPYNEQFF. DNA for the CDR3: TGTGCCAGCAGCTCTGGGGGACTACCATACAATGAGCAGTTCTTC.